These 19 T cell receptor beta chains came from one sample sequenced in a study of Ad26.COV2.S vaccination and SARS-CoV-2 variants. TCRdb keeps only in-frame clones here, not all; method: immunoSEQ multiplex PCR. The data contain about 410,000 clones, about nine tenths of them seen just once; the ten biggest clones take up 1.5% to 2%. Treatment denoted: some 19 received Ad26.COV2.S at low or high dose, single or two shots; about 5 received placebo; per-sample allocation not given. The study sampled participants on day 63 after the first vaccine or placebo injection. The sample was peripheral blood, taken in a trial of Ad26.COV2.S vaccine versus placebo. The source is a person between 18 and 65 years old who received the Ad26.COV2.S COVID-19 vaccine or a placebo.

The chain joins TRBV10-3 to TRBJ2-3; TRBD1 might be the D (6 bases). This CDR3 contains 13 residues. Germline V gives CDR1 ENHRY, CDR2 SYGVKD. V shed 10 bases and J shed 2 bases, with 13 bases lying between them. The CDR3 bases are TGTGCCACCTCCCCAGGGGCCACAGATACGCAGTATTTT. It is translated as CATSPGATDTQYF.

This CDR3 reads CASSPKAGGPRETQYF. CDR3 in DNA: TGCGCCAGCAGCCCCAAAGCGGGAGGGCCAAGGGAGACCCAGTACTTC. This chain links TRBV5-1 with TRBJ2-5; TRBD2 aligns across 10 bases. V gave up 4 bases and J gave up 5 bases; unmatched junction bases: 11. The CDR3 extends over 16 amino acids. Germline V lookup: CDR1 SGHRS, CDR2 YFSETQ.

The chain combines TRBV6-1 with TRBJ1-5; D uncertain. Germline V gene lookup returns CDR1 MNHNS and CDR2 SASEGT. The CDR3 is 15 residues long. V dropped 0 bases and J dropped 3 bases, with 9 bases sitting between them. The DNA for the CDR3 is TGTGCCAGCAGTGAAGCCTCACGAATCAATCAGCCCCAGCATTTT. Protein: CASSEASRINQPQHF.

V is TRBV10-1 and J is TRBJ1-1; the D gene is possibly TRBD1 (5 bases). Germline V lookup: CDR1 WNHNN, CDR2 SYGVQD (reference sequence). The CDR3 extends over 13 amino acids. V was trimmed by 3 bases and J by 4 bases, leaving 9 bases between them. CDR3 amino acids: CASSESGTTEAFF. DNA for the CDR3: TGCGCCAGCAGTGAATCTGGGACCACTGAAGCTTTCTTT.

The chain recombines TRBV9 with TRBJ2-5; 11 bases agree with TRBD2. V shed 4 bases and J 4 bases; nucleotides not matched to a gene: 6. This CDR3 is built from 15 residues. CDR1 and CDR2 (germline): SGDLS, YYNGEE. The CDR3 sequence: CASSITGLAGETQYF. For the CDR3, the DNA is TGTGCCAGCAGCATAACTGGACTAGCGGGAGAGACCCAGTACTTC.

The chain combines TRBV3-1 (or the pseudogene TRBV3-2) with TRBJ2-1; 12 bases map to TRBD2. The CDR3 length is 21 residues. CDR1 LGHDT and CDR2 YNNKEL come from the germline V gene (reference sequence). V was clipped by 4 bases and J by 0 bases; unmatched bases: 16. The CDR3 DNA is TGTGCCAGCAGCCGGAGGAGACTAGGACTAGCGGGGAGATTCTCCTACAATGAGCAGTTCTTC. This encodes CASSRRRLGLAGRFSYNEQFF.

The chain joins TRBV9 to TRBJ2-3; 10 positions match TRBD2. The CDR3 loop spans 11 amino acids. Germline V gene lookup returns CDR1 SGDLS and CDR2 YYNGEE. The CDR3 loop is CASGRADTQYF. In DNA, the CDR3 is TGTGCGAGCGGGAGGGCAGATACGCAGTATTTT.

The chain couples TRBV28 to TRBJ1-5; D remains ambiguous. The CDR3 covers 12 residues. Between the trimmed V and J ends, which lost 2 bases and 15 bases, there was a span of 14 bases. CDR1 and CDR2 (germline): MDHEN, SYDVKM. Here the CDR3 DNA reads TGTGCCAGCAGTTTAGAGTCGCAGGCCACGCATTTT. Amino acids: CASSLESQATHF. Full variable domain (missing parts from reference TRBV28 and TRBJ1-5): DVKVTQSSRYLVKRTGEKVFLECVQDMDHENMFWYRQDPGLGLRLIYFSYDVKMKEKGDIPEGYSVSREKKERFSLILESASTNQTSMYLCASSLESQATHFGDGTRLSIL.

This rearrangement joins TRBV6-1 to TRBJ2-3; TRBD2 is a possible D gene (5 bases). Germline V gene lookup returns CDR1 MNHNS and CDR2 SASEGT. There are 14 residues in the CDR3. Trimming stripped 0 bases from V and 9 bases from J, with 13 bases between. CDR3 nucleotide sequence: TGTGCCAGCAGTGAAGCGCGGTCTAGCAAGACGCAGTATTTT. Translation gives CASSEARSSKTQYF.

This chain connects TRBV25-1 to TRBJ1-6; 8 positions match TRBD1. CDR1 and CDR2 (germline): MGHDK, SYGVNS. The CDR3 consists of 12 residues. V was clipped by 6 bases and J by 13 bases; unmatched bases: 5. CDR3 loop: CASSQNRGPLHF. In DNA, the CDR3 is TGTGCCAGCAGCCAAAACAGGGGGCCCCTCCACTTT.

The chain links TRBV12-3 or TRBV12-4 to TRBJ2-3; D is undetermined. Deletions cut 3 bases from V and 7 bases from J, with 5 bases between. This CDR3 has 11 amino acids. The CDR3 is CASSFRNTQYF. In DNA form, the CDR3 reads TGTGCCAGCAGTTTTCGAAATACGCAGTATTTT.

The chain recombines TRBV5-1 with TRBJ2-3; D is perhaps TRBD1 (5 bases). Germline values: CDR1 SGHRS, CDR2 YFSETQ. V gave up 0 bases and J gave up 4 bases, with 9 bases separating them. The CDR3 extends over 14 amino acids. This chain's CDR3 is CASSLAWGSDTQYF. CDR3 sequence (DNA): TGCGCCAGCAGCTTGGCCTGGGGCTCAGATACGCAGTATTTT.

V and J are TRBV6-5 and TRBJ2-1; 8 nucleotides align to TRBD2. Germline loops: CDR1 MNHEY, CDR2 SVGAGI. The CDR3 runs to 14 residues. Unmatched junction bases numbered 5, after V lost 8 bases and J lost 2 bases. The CDR3 DNA follows: TGTGCCAGCCTACGGGGGGGGACCTACAATGAGCAGTTCTTC. It codes for CASLRGGTYNEQFF.

As DNA, the CDR3 is TGTGCCAGCAGCCTCGACAGGGCTTCTGGGGCCAACGTCCTGACTTTC. Protein sequence: CASSLDRASGANVLTF. The chain joins TRBV7-2 to TRBJ2-6, with TRBD1 matching 7 bases. Looked up from germline, CDR1 is SGHTA and CDR2 is FQGNSA. The CDR3 runs to 16 residues. Trimming at V came to 5 bases and at J to 1 base, leaving 5 bases not matched to a gene.

The chain is built from TRBV7-2 and TRBJ2-6, with unresolved D. The germline V gene has CDR1 SGHTA and CDR2 FQGNSA. V lost 3 bases and J lost 3, with 3 bases in between. The CDR3 covers 13 residues. CDR3 in amino acids: CASSLDGANVLTF. In DNA form, the CDR3 reads TGTGCCAGCAGCTTGGATGGGGCCAACGTCCTGACTTTC.

This clone was observed a single time. V and J are TRBV4-1 and TRBJ2-7; 10 bases are shared with TRBD2. CDR1 and CDR2 (germline): MGHRA, YSYEKL. The CDR3 loop spans 16 amino acids. The V gene end was trimmed by 1 base and the J gene end by 3 bases; junction bases not matched to a gene: 6. The CDR3 region has the DNA TGCGCCAGCAGCCAAGTCCTAGCGGGAGAAAGCTACGAGCAGTACTTC. Protein: CASSQVLAGESYEQYF.

The rearrangement uses TRBV27 and TRBJ2-7; D unclear. CDR1 and CDR2 from the germline V gene are MNHEY and SMNVEV (reference sequence). V was clipped by 0 bases and J by 4 bases, with 7 bases between them. CDR3 length: 13 residues. This CDR3 reads CASSLSRDYEQYF. DNA for the CDR3: TGTGCCAGCAGTTTATCAAGGGATTACGAGCAGTACTTC.

The V and J genes are TRBV28 and TRBJ1-1; D unresolved. Per germline, CDR1 MDHEN and CDR2 SYDVKM. Trimming shortened V by 6 bases and J by 4 bases, and 6 bases separated the two germline ends. The CDR3 is 11 amino acids. The CDR3 DNA sequence: TGTGCCAGCAGCCTTTCCACTGAAGCTTTCTTT. Encoded protein: CASSLSTEAFF.

J is TRBJ1-4 and V is TRBV4-1; D remains unclear. This CDR3 comprises 17 residues. Germline-derived CDR1 and CDR2 are MGHRA and YSYEKL. The V gene lost 2 bases and the J gene lost 5 bases, with 18 bases spanning the gap. The CDR3 bases are TGCGCCAGCAGCCAACACGGGTTGGGGTCCAACAATGAAAAACTGTTTTTT. Amino acid sequence: CASSQHGLGSNNEKLFF.